A selection of T cell receptor beta chains follows, all from one sample in a study of vaccination effects on CD4 cells after COVID-19. Produced via immunoSEQ multiplex PCR; TCRdb's table is partial and in-frame only. Here the sample spans about 66,000 clones, roughly 76% being singletons. Their antigen targets remain unknown. The sample in question was CD4+ T cells from PBMCs cultured with HCoV-OC43 spike peptides, obtained after COVID-19 vaccination. These receptor sequences come from a human donor who received a COVID-19 vaccine. Each CDR3 is given with its conserved first and last residue.

>TRBJ1-6|TRBV19
CASRGTVSYNSPLHF
>TRBJ2-3|TRBV2
CASSGEGGPTDTQYF
>TRBJ1-1|TRBV7-2
CASSSQGAQTMAEAFF
>TRBJ1-5|TRBV12-5
CASGLVLGLGDQPQHF
>TRBJ2-6|TRBV5-1
CASSATGAGANVLTF
>TRBJ1-1|TRBV7-2
CASSLEGQLPNTEAFF
>TRBJ2-5|TRBV6-4
CASSPAGGQETQYF
>TRBJ1-5|TRBV3-1/TRBV3-2
CASSHLGAWPQHF
>TRBJ2-2|TRBV19
CASRGLVVAGELFF
>TRBJ1-2|TRBV6-5
CASRLDRNYGYTF
>TRBJ1-2|TRBV28
CASSSQGYGYTF
>TRBJ1-2|TRBV27
CASSLSTGSWGYTF
>TRBJ2-5|TRBV18
CASSPGLRETQYF
>TRBJ1-2|TRBV28
CASTSNPSGPAF
>TRBJ2-3|TRBV9
CASSPRVTSLTDTQYF
>TRBJ1-6|TRBV6-4
CASSETRGNSPLHF